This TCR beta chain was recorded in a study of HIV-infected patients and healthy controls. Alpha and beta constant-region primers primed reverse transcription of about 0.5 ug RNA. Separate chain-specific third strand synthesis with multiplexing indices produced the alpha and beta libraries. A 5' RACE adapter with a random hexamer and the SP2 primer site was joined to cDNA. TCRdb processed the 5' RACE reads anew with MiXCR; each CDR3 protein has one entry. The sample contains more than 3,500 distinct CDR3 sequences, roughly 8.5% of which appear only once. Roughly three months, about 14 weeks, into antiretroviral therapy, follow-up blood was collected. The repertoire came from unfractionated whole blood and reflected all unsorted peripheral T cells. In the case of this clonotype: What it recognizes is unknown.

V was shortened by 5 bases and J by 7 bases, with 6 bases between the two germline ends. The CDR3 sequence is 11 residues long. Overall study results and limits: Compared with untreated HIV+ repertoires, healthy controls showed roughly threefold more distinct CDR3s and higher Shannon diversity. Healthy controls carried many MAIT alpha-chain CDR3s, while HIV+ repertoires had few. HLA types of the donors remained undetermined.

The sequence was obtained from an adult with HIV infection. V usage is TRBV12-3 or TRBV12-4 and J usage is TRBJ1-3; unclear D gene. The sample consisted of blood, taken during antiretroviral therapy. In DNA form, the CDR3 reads TGTGCCAGCAGTACCATGAACACCATATATTTT. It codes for CASSTMNTIYF.